The rows below give T cell receptor beta chains drawn from one sample of a study of memory CD4+ T cells and cytomegalovirus serostatus. The method was immunoSEQ multiplex PCR; TCRdb's version includes in-frame clones alone and lacks a portion of them. The sample holds more than 55,000 clones, 82% seen once. Sample: memory CD4+ T cells from blood. Every receptor here comes from an adult in good health and CMV-seronegative. Each CDR3 is given with its conserved first and last residue. D genes are given only for firm matches. Rows may omit the clone size; those that give it use once, few, many or a size class.

>TRBJ2-3|-|-|TRBV5-4
TGTGCCAGCAGCTTGGAAGTCACAGATACGCAGTATTTT
CASSLEVTDTQYF
>TRBJ1-2|-|-|TRBV29-1
TGCAGCGTAGAAGAGGCCTCCCTGGCTAGGACCTTC
CSVEEASLARTF
>TRBJ2-7|TRBD1|-|TRBV5-6
TGTGCCAGCAGACCCGGACAGGGTAGGAGCTCCTACGAGCAGTACTTC
CASRPGQGRSSYEQYF
>TRBJ1-4|TRBD1|-|TRBV6-1
TGTGCCAGCAGTGAGCCCGGACAGGGCCTACTGAATGAAAAACTGTTTTTT
CASSEPGQGLLNEKLFF
>TRBJ2-1|-|-|TRBV29-1
TGCAGCGTTGGACAGGCCAATGAGCAGTTCTTC
CSVGQANEQFF
>TRBJ2-7|TRBD1|-|TRBV29-1
TGCAGCGTTGAACTAGGGGACAGGGTTGGCCACGAGCAGTACTTC
CSVELGDRVGHEQYF
>TRBJ1-2|TRBD1|once|TRBV7-9
TGTGCCAGCGGGACAGCTAACTATGGCTACACCTTC
CASGTANYGYTF
>TRBJ2-7|TRBD1|once|TRBV7-8
TGTGCCAGCAGTACCGGGACAGGGGGGCAGTACTTC
CASSTGTGGQYF
>TRBJ2-1|TRBD2|-|TRBV19
TGTGCCAGTAGTATTGGGGGGGGGAGGCAGTTCTTC
CASSIGGGRQFF
>TRBJ2-5|-|-|TRBV6-1
TGTGCCAGCAGTGAACCAGATATACCCCGGGCCCAGTACTTC
CASSEPDIPRAQYF
>TRBJ2-2|-|-|TRBV7-8
TGTGCCAGCCGCCCGTGGACAGAGGACACCGGGGAGCTGTTTTTT
CASRPWTEDTGELFF
>TRBJ2-1|-|-|TRBV11-2
TGTGCCAGCAGCCTGGGACCTTACAATGAGCAGTTCTTC
CASSLGPYNEQFF
>TRBJ1-5|-|medium-sized|TRBV5-6
TGTGCTATCAGGGCTAGCCTCAATCAGCCCCAGCATTTT
CAIRASLNQPQHF
>TRBJ2-1|TRBD2|-|TRBV7-3
TGTGCCAGCAGCTTAATGGCGGTCGCGGGGGTCTACAATGAGCAGTTCTTC
CASSLMAVAGVYNEQFF
>TRBJ2-4|TRBD1|-|TRBV7-2
TGTGCCAGCAGCTTGGGACAGGATCCATACATTCAGTACTTC
CASSLGQDPYIQYF
>TRBJ1-5|TRBD1|-|TRBV10-3
TGTGCCATCGGAAGACAGGGGGGTTGGCCCCAGCATTTT
CAIGRQGGWPQHF
>TRBJ1-1|TRBD1|few|TRBV18
TGTGCCAGCTCACGGGGACAGGGCTCCACTGAAGCTTTCTTT
CASSRGQGSTEAFF
>TRBJ2-2|TRBD2|-|TRBV7-3
TGTGCCAGCACCCCCGTAGCGGGAAACGGGGAGCTGTTTTTT
CASTPVAGNGELFF
>TRBJ2-6|TRBD1|-|TRBV5-6
TGTGCCAGCAGCTTGGAACAGGGGTTGTCTGGGGCCAACGTCCTGACTTTC
CASSLEQGLSGANVLTF
>TRBJ1-1|-|-|TRBV7-9
TGTGCCAGCAGCTCCATAACAGGGAGAGCTGAAGCTTTCTTT
CASSSITGRAEAFF
>TRBJ2-7|TRBD2|-|TRBV5-4
TGTGCCAGCAGCTTTGGGGAGACTAGCGGGAGTTTTGTCTACGAGCAGTACTTC
CASSFGETSGSFVYEQYF
>TRBJ1-1|-|-|TRBV14
TGTGCCAGCACCATTGGGACATCGCGGAACACTGAAGCTTTCTTT
CASTIGTSRNTEAFF
>TRBJ2-7|TRBD2|once|TRBV19
TGTGCCAGTAGTATTTCCTGGCTAGCGGGAGACGAGCAGTACTTC
CASSISWLAGDEQYF
>TRBJ2-7|-|-|TRBV2
TGTGCCAGCAGAGGCTTCGGCGAGCAGTACTTC
CASRGFGEQYF
>TRBJ1-3|-|-|TRBV7-6
TGTGCCAGCAGCCCATCCATAATACCTGGAAACACCATATATTTT
CASSPSIIPGNTIYF
>TRBJ2-1|-|-|TRBV25-1
TGTGCCGGGTCCAGTAAGGACAATGAGCAGTTCTTC
CAGSSKDNEQFF
>TRBJ2-2|TRBD1|-|TRBV10-3
TGTGCCATCAGTGGTGAAGGGGGCCCCGGGGAGCTGTTTTTT
CAISGEGGPGELFF
>TRBJ2-7|-|once|TRBV27
TGTGCCAGCAGCCGCAGGGGGGACTACGAGCAGTACTTC
CASSRRGDYEQYF